This TCR beta chain appears in the sequencing data of a study of blood T cells in healthy people across ages. Study findings and constraints: Shifts in expanded clonotypes may have been confounded by donor CMV status, which was unknown. Unsorted PBMC material precluded a definitive naive versus antigen-experienced comparison.

Between the trimmed V and J ends, which lost 5 bases and 13 bases, there was a span of 18 bases. This CDR3 is 13 amino acids long. Germline CDR1 reads MNHNY; CDR2 reads SVGAGI (reference sequence). Aged roughly 6 to 95, donors were systemically healthy Caucasians from Russia. For the second PCR, which ran for roughly 6 to 12 cycles, a sample-barcoded 5' primer and a J-beta primer mix were used. Through a template-switch adaptor with 12 random nucleotides, each cDNA molecule received a tag. TCRdb fed the 5' RACE reads into MiXCR, producing one record per CDR3 protein. The repertoire holds 1.5 million to 2 million distinct CDR3 sequences, 40% to 55% seen once, with approximately 2% in the top ten. Comment on this clonotype: Its antigen is not identified.

The J gene is TRBJ2-1, the V gene TRBV6-6; D might be TRBD1 or TRBD2, each matching 5 bases. The source material was blood. This TCR was sampled from a woman aged 40 to 50 in good health. The CDR3 protein is CASSGGRKETQFF. The CDR3 coding sequence is TGTGCCAGCAGTGGGGGACGGAAAGAGACCCAGTTCTTC.